Included here is one T cell receptor (beta chain) sequence, with context. The sample originates from a study of cytomegalovirus exposure and HLA in healthy donors. 60 Vbeta and 13 Jbeta primers were used in PCR. Produced via immunoSEQ multiplex PCR; TCRdb's table is partial and in-frame only. The sample shows approximately 110,000 clones, 65% to 90% of them seen only once. Germline CDR1 and CDR2: MNHNS and SASEGT. The ends were cut back, 1 base at V and 5 bases at J, with 11 bases in the middle. The CDR3 sequence is 14 residues long. This sequence was found in a woman aged 25-40 years in good health and CMV-seronegative. The sequenced sample was PBMCs. The chain employs TRBV6-1 and TRBJ2-5; D remains ambiguous. CDR3 region: CASSEGLVRETQYF. CDR3 DNA sequence: TGTGCCAGCAGTGAAGGACTTGTGCGGGAGACCCAGTACTTC.